This T cell receptor (beta chain) was observed in a study of T cells after yellow fever vaccination. Study context: SMART-Seq v4 Ultra Low Input served to prepare low-cell-number fractions. General study findings and limits: Boosting was followed by the reappearance of most primary-vaccination clones (approximately 97% CD4, more than 70% CD8). Bulk-population clonotypes that are abundant could appear as contaminants in FACS-sorted repertoires.

In germline, CDR1 is MNHEY, CDR2 SVGAGI. The J segment lost 2 bases and the V segment lost 6 bases, leaving 6 bases of the junction unmatched. This CDR3 region has 15 residues. Universal primer sites and UMIs were introduced during 5'RACE template-switching synthesis of TCR cDNA. TCRdb passed the 5' RACE reads through MiXCR, listing each CDR3 protein once. The repertoire holds under 500,000 distinct CDR3 sequences, with roughly 20% as singletons. This clonotype has just a few counts. The antigen remains undetermined. The chain has TRBV6-5 and TRBJ2-2, with TRBD1 matching 7 bases. The clonotype originates from a man between 18 and 35 years old who received the YFV17D yellow fever vaccine. The specimen comprised PBMCs, sampled before the yellow fever booster vaccination. CDR3 amino acids: CASSLTGINTGELFF. The CDR3 nucleotides are TGTGCCAGCAGCCTGACAGGGATCAACACCGGGGAGCTGTTTTTT.